These T cell receptor beta chains were read from a single sample in a study of regulatory T cells in long-lasting Graves disease. Each CDR3 protein is one row after TCRdb ran MiXCR on the multiplex PCR reads. The table shows roughly 500,000 distinct CDR3 sequences, with 14% occurring only once. The same specimen was also included in a second study, on T cells in Graves' hyperthyroidism and ophthalmopathy.

This specimen consisted of peripheral blood mononuclear cells (PBMCs), obtained at new diagnosis, from a patient treated with antithyroid drugs. All receptors derive from a woman in her forties or fifties with Graves disease. The CDR3 runs from the conserved cysteine through the conserved F or W. The order of the fields is J gene, D gene, CDR3 length, V gene, CDR3 protein. The D gene is left open where the match is weak.

J gene: TRBJ2-5
D gene: NA
CDR3 length: 13
V gene: TRBV28
CDR3 protein: CASSFQGLEPQYF

J gene: TRBJ1-1
D gene: TRBD1
CDR3 length: 14
V gene: TRBV20-1
CDR3 protein: CSARGTGMNTEAFF

J gene: TRBJ2-7
D gene: NA
CDR3 length: 18
V gene: TRBV12-3/TRBV12-4
CDR3 protein: CASSLGERRPARSYEQYF

J gene: TRBJ2-1
D gene: TRBD2
CDR3 length: 14
V gene: TRBV10-3
CDR3 protein: CAMAQAGVGNEQFF

J gene: TRBJ2-7
D gene: TRBD1
CDR3 length: 12
V gene: TRBV29-1
CDR3 protein: CSVVRTGDEQYF

J gene: TRBJ1-2
D gene: NA
CDR3 length: 12
V gene: TRBV13
CDR3 protein: CASSLGTRGYTF

J gene: TRBJ2-7
D gene: NA
CDR3 length: 13
V gene: TRBV28
CDR3 protein: CASSPGPVREQYF

J gene: TRBJ2-1
D gene: TRBD2
CDR3 length: 17
V gene: TRBV2
CDR3 protein: CASSQGGRVSLYNEQFF

J gene: TRBJ1-1
D gene: NA
CDR3 length: 15
V gene: TRBV27
CDR3 protein: CASSLSLAMNTEAFF

J gene: TRBJ2-2
D gene: TRBD2
CDR3 length: 16
V gene: TRBV11-1
CDR3 protein: CASSFSLAGGPGELFF

J gene: TRBJ2-1
D gene: TRBD2
CDR3 length: 13
V gene: TRBV7-9
CDR3 protein: CASTSGVYNEQFF

J gene: TRBJ2-1
D gene: NA
CDR3 length: 16
V gene: TRBV20-1
CDR3 protein: CSARDRALSSYNEQFF

J gene: TRBJ2-1
D gene: TRBD2
CDR3 length: 15
V gene: TRBV20-1
CDR3 protein: CSAAPAGTSVGEQFF

J gene: TRBJ2-2
D gene: TRBD2
CDR3 length: 13
V gene: TRBV29-1
CDR3 protein: CSVAAGGHGELFF

J gene: TRBJ1-1
D gene: NA
CDR3 length: 13
V gene: TRBV2
CDR3 protein: CASSDLMNTEAFF

J gene: TRBJ2-5
D gene: NA
CDR3 length: 12
V gene: TRBV11-2
CDR3 protein: CASTSAGETQYF

J gene: TRBJ2-3
D gene: TRBD2
CDR3 length: 14
V gene: TRBV7-3
CDR3 protein: CASSLAGIQDTQYF

J gene: TRBJ2-2
D gene: TRBD2
CDR3 length: 16
V gene: TRBV11-2
CDR3 protein: CASSFTGGPFTGELFF

J gene: TRBJ2-7
D gene: NA
CDR3 length: 16
V gene: TRBV5-5
CDR3 protein: CASSLDLRGRDYEQYF

J gene: TRBJ2-1
D gene: NA
CDR3 length: 12
V gene: TRBV29-1
CDR3 protein: CSVVSTSYEQFF

J gene: TRBJ2-1
D gene: TRBD2
CDR3 length: 14
V gene: TRBV5-1
CDR3 protein: CASSLEGSGRAQFF

J gene: TRBJ2-5
D gene: NA
CDR3 length: 13
V gene: TRBV18
CDR3 protein: CASTWAEKETQYF

J gene: TRBJ2-1
D gene: NA
CDR3 length: 12
V gene: TRBV2
CDR3 protein: CASSEWQGQEFF

J gene: TRBJ2-7
D gene: NA
CDR3 length: 13
V gene: TRBV10-1
CDR3 protein: CASGPALGYEQYF

J gene: TRBJ1-6
D gene: TRBD1
CDR3 length: 15
V gene: TRBV9
CDR3 protein: CASSVGPTGGSPLHF

J gene: TRBJ2-1
D gene: NA
CDR3 length: 12
V gene: TRBV3-1
CDR3 protein: CASSQDELEQFF

J gene: TRBJ1-5
D gene: NA
CDR3 length: 18
V gene: TRBV2
CDR3 protein: CASSEAGILRGLNQPQHF

J gene: TRBJ1-2
D gene: NA
CDR3 length: 12
V gene: TRBV19
CDR3 protein: CASTGHGYGYTF

J gene: NA
D gene: TRBD1
CDR3 length: 15
V gene: TRBV5-1
CDR3 protein: CASSLQGGYLGTQYF

J gene: TRBJ2-5
D gene: TRBD2
CDR3 length: 17
V gene: TRBV6-2/TRBV6-3
CDR3 protein: CASSYAGSGREQETQYF

J gene: TRBJ1-1
D gene: TRBD1
CDR3 length: 17
V gene: TRBV5-4
CDR3 protein: CASSPNTGGVWGTEAFF

J gene: TRBJ2-7
D gene: TRBD2
CDR3 length: 17
V gene: TRBV4-1
CDR3 protein: CASSQPTSGRAEYEQYF

J gene: TRBJ2-1
D gene: TRBD2
CDR3 length: 18
V gene: TRBV3-1
CDR3 protein: CASSQEPYAGGGRDEQFF

J gene: TRBJ1-1
D gene: NA
CDR3 length: 14
V gene: TRBV11-2
CDR3 protein: CASSHFRGGTEAFF

J gene: TRBJ2-7
D gene: NA
CDR3 length: 12
V gene: TRBV7-9
CDR3 protein: CASRTGTYEQYF